This paragraph reports one T cell receptor (beta chain). This clonotype was detected a few times. The antigen this receptor binds is unknown. Base quality data are lacking; no much larger clone is found one base away. In light of the paper, this sample's treatment or condition label describes: allogeneic hematopoietic cell transplantation with graft depleted of TCRalphabeta T cells and CD19 B cells. The children who served as transplant recipients had been given grafts of TCRalphabeta/CD19-depleted allogeneic hematopoietic cells. Sequences SGHRS (CDR1) and YFSETQ (CDR2) are obtained from the germline V gene. V gives up 1 base and J gives up 8 bases, and the segment between their germline ends measures 13 bases. The CDR3 goes from the cysteine to the phenylalanine over 14 residues. Here the CDR3 DNA is all that survives: 42 bases in frame from base 1. This sample is drawn from a study of T-cell reconstitution after alpha-beta-depleted transplantation in children (dated by TCRdb to 2015 to 2016). About the investigation overall: T-cell immune reconstitution after TCRalphabeta/CD19-depleted allogeneic hematopoietic cell transplantation in children was quantitatively tracked in the study by means of TCR repertoire profiling.

Library preparation employed PCR. These reads were obtained on an Illumina HiSeq 2500. TCR libraries were prepared with molecular barcoding, using unique molecular identifiers to normalize TCRbeta repertoire quantification. TCRdb reprocessing: public reads trimmed at Q25 with fastp, clones called with MiXCR, in-frame beta chains kept. Rows with one shared CDR3 protein collapse into an entry with the most common genes and DNA. The sample records hundreds of thousands of distinct CDR3 sequences, 15% to 20% of which are singletons. Together, the top ten hold about 4.6% of the sample. Overall study results and their limits: Over subsequent months, a decline in hyperexpanded clone frequencies was noted, and after one year, T-cell counts and TCRbeta diversity were mostly ascribed to newly produced T cells. Apparently early alphabetaT-cell count recovery about two months after transplant reportedly relied on only several hundred rapidly expanded clones derived from non-depleted graft cells. The high TCRbeta diversity at day 60 in some patients was ascribed to recipient T cells and intrathymic progenitors that had survived conditioning.

This clonotype was sampled from a male patient younger than 18 who had a stem cell transplant for acute lymphoblastic leukemia, so the T cells may come from the graft donor. The rearranged chain carries TRBV5-1 and TRBJ2-4, with the D segment identity uncertain. Sample: PBMCs, mostly from graft donor cells, taken 360 days after TCRalphabeta/CD19-depleted stem cell transplant. CDR3 protein: CASSLRMRSDIQYF. The DNA sequence is given as TGCGCCAGCAGCTTGAGGATGCGTTCGGACATTCAGTACTTC.